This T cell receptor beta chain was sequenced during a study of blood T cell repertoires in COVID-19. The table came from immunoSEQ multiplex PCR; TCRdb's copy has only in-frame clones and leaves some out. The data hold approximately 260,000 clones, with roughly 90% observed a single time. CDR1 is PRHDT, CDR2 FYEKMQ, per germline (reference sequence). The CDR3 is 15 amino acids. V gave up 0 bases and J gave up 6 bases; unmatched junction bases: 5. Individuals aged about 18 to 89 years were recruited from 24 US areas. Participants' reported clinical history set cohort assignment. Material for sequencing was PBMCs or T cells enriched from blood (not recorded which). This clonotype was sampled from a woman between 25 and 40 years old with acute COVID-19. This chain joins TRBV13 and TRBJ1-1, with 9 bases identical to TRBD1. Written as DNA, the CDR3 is TGTGCCAGCAGCTTAGGGATAGGGACAGGGTCTGAAGCTTTCTTT. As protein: CASSLGIGTGSEAFF.